Reported below is one T cell receptor (beta chain). The source of the sample is a study of blood T cell repertoires in COVID-19. Study summary: From T cells, B-cell-depleted T cells, or PBMCs came the material, which was cDNA or gDNA.

Per the original methods: Reference gene primers were amplified, and this amplification served to estimate nucleated cell counts. TCRdb's copy holds only in-frame clones and misses some; the assay was immunoSEQ multiplex PCR. V and J calls and clone size are copied from that table; D and trimming were computed from the DNA. The sample has over 200,000 clones; around 79% are singletons. CDR1 and CDR2 from the germline V gene are LNHNV and YYDKDF (reference sequence). The CDR3 is made up of 13 amino acids. The V and J ends lost 5 bases and 3 bases respectively, with 10 bases between them. The chain combines TRBV15 with TRBJ1-2; perhaps TRBD1 as D (6 bases). This receptor was taken from a woman aged 80 or over with acute or convalescent COVID-19. The sample consisted of peripheral blood. CDR3 region: CATSLGQDYGYTF. The CDR3, as DNA: TGTGCCACCAGCTTGGGACAAGACTATGGCTACACCTTC. The variable domain in full, completed from reference TRBV15 and TRBJ1-2, reads DAMVIQNPRYQVTQFGKPVTLSCSQTLNHNVMYWYQQKSSQAPKLLFHYYDKDFNNEADTPDNFQSRRPNTSFCFLDIRSPGLGDTAMYLCATSLGQDYGYTFGSGTRLTVV.